This T cell receptor beta chain is drawn from a study of control samples from healthy donors and cancer patients. This table comes from immunoSEQ multiplex PCR, and its TCRdb copy is limited to in-frame clones, with some not included. This sample has 120,000 to 150,000 clones, with 80% to 95% found just once. V shed 3 bases and J shed 1 base, with 9 bases lying between them. Per germline, CDR1 MGHRA and CDR2 YSYEKL. The CDR3 has 14 residues. This sequence was found in a young man in good health. J is TRBJ1-2 and V is TRBV4-1, with D possibly being TRBD1 (6 bases). Material: blood. CDR3 in DNA: TGCGCCAGCAGCCAGGGGGCGTTTAACTATGGCTACACCTTC. Translating gives CASSQGAFNYGYTF.